The 10 T cell receptor beta chains in this list originate from one sample, sequenced in a study of blood T cell repertoires in COVID-19. Here immunoSEQ multiplex PCR was the method, and the copy in TCRdb shows in-frame clones only, minus some. The sample yields about 56,000 clones, under 90% seen once. Sequencing input: peripheral blood. These receptors originate from a woman of 80 years or more with acute or convalescent COVID-19.

This sequence joins TRBV3-1 (or the pseudogene TRBV3-2) and TRBJ1-2; possibly TRBD1 for D (5 bases). This CDR3 contains 14 residues. Germline CDR1 reads LGHDT; CDR2 reads YNNKEL (reference sequence). Trimming cost V 0 bases and J 8 bases, with 13 bases left between them. CDR3 in DNA: TGTGCCAGCAGCCAAGACAACAGGCCCTACGGCTACACCTTC. It codes for CASSQDNRPYGYTF.

The rearrangement uses TRBV10-3 and TRBJ1-2, with 9 bases aligning to TRBD1. Germline assignment: CDR1 ENHRY and CDR2 SYGVKD. The CDR3 is 14 amino acids. The junction had 7 bases not matched to a gene; V was cut back by 5 bases and J by 6 bases. CDR3 sequence reads: CAISNSQGADGYTF. The CDR3 DNA follows: TGTGCCATCAGTAACTCACAGGGGGCGGATGGCTACACCTTC.

The rearrangement uses TRBV7-2 and TRBJ1-4, with 7 bases identical to TRBD1. The germline CDR1 and CDR2 sequences are SGHTA and FQGNSA. The CDR3 loop spans 15 amino acids. Trimming removed 3 bases from V and 2 bases from J; junction bases left unmatched: 3. Here the CDR3 DNA reads TGTGCCAGCAGCTTCTCGACAGGGACTAATGAAAAACTGTTTTTT. This translates into CASSFSTGTNEKLFF.

The chain joins TRBV5-5 to TRBJ2-2, with a tentative D call TRBD2 (5 bases). In germline, CDR1 is SGHKS, CDR2 YYEKEE (reference sequence). This CDR3 comprises 16 residues. V gave up 1 base and J gave up 4 bases, with 14 bases separating them. CDR3: CASSLSAGRITGELFF. The CDR3 bases are TGTGCCAGCAGCTTGTCTGCGGGCAGGATCACCGGGGAGCTGTTTTTT.

The CDR3 coding sequence is TGTGCGTCTCACGGGGGGGCCTCTGGAAACACCATATATTTT. Encoded protein: CASHGGASGNTIYF. The chain has TRBV2 and TRBJ1-3; D is possibly TRBD1 (6 bases). Germline values: CDR1 SNHLY, CDR2 FYNNEI. The CDR3 covers 14 residues.

In DNA form, the CDR3 reads TGCGCCGTCGGTGAGCAGCCCCAGCATTTT. Its protein product is CAVGEQPQHF. V gene TRBV10-2 combines with J gene TRBJ1-5, with no clear D. CDR3 length: 10 residues. Trimming removed 11 bases at V and 7 bases at J, with 9 bases between. The germline CDR1 and CDR2 sequences are WSHSY and SAAADI.

The chain carries TRBV5-1 and TRBJ2-1; D is perhaps TRBD1 (6 bases). Germline V CDR1 and CDR2: SGHRS, YFSETQ. The germline V and J ends were trimmed by 0 bases and 4 bases, with 8 bases remaining between them. The CDR3 runs to 14 residues. The CDR3 nucleotides are TGCGCCAGCAGCTTGGCAGGGGCTTACAATGAGCAGTTCTTC. Translation gives CASSLAGAYNEQFF.

The chain uses TRBV6-5 and TRBJ1-4; 10 bases agree with TRBD1. Germline V gene sequence: CDR1 MNHEY, CDR2 SVGAGI. Trimming removed 6 bases from V and 10 bases from J; junction bases left unmatched: 8. CDR3 size: 14 residues. The CDR3 DNA sequence: TGTGCCAGCAGCAGGGACAGGGGACTGGGAAAACTGTTTTTT. It encodes CASSRDRGLGKLFF.

The chain links TRBV4-2 to TRBJ1-4; D possibly corresponds to TRBD1 (6 bases). From germline, CDR1 is LGHNA and CDR2 YNFKEQ. V lost 3 bases and J 7 bases, leaving 9 bases between the germline ends. The CDR3 runs to 13 residues. The CDR3: CASSHPRGEKLFF. The CDR3 DNA follows: TGTGCCAGCAGCCATCCCAGGGGTGAAAAACTGTTTTTT.

The V and J genes are TRBV11-2 and TRBJ1-2; 7 bases agree with TRBD1. CDR1 and CDR2 (germline): SGHAT, FQNNGV. This CDR3 has 17 amino acids. Trimming removed 1 base from V and 8 bases from J; junction bases left unmatched: 16. The CDR3 loop reads CASSLGSRIRGAGGYTF. In DNA, the CDR3 is TGTGCCAGCAGCTTAGGATCTCGAATCAGGGGGGCTGGCGGCTACACCTTC. Looking up the rest from reference TRBV11-2 and TRBJ1-2 gives the full variable domain: EAGVAQSPRYKIIEKRQSVAFWCNPISGHATLYWYQQILGQGPKLLIQFQNNGVVDDSQLPKDRFSAERLKGVDSTLKIQPAKLEDSAVYLCASSLGSRIRGAGGYTFGSGTRLTVV.